The T cell receptor (beta chain) described here comes from a study of response to subunit inactivated influenza vaccine. This clonotype was seen only a few times. The antigen remains unidentified. TCRdb re-derived calls from the RT-PCR reads in MiXCR, one entry per CDR3 protein. The sample lists more than 200,000 distinct CDR3 sequences; 12% were seen once. V was clipped by 1 base and J by 4 bases, with 13 bases between them. From germline, CDR1 is SQVTM and CDR2 ANQGSEA. The CDR3 length is 15 residues. The study's findings and limits: That few new T cells are recruited by each seasonal influenza vaccination was the authors' suggestion.

Material: non-naive T cells sorted from PBMCs, obtained less than 15 days before vaccination. This sequence was found in a man aged 45-65 years who received an inactivated influenza vaccine. V usage is TRBV29-1 and J usage is TRBJ2-2, with a tentative D call TRBD1 (6 bases). CDR3 DNA: TGCAGCGTTGAAGTCCCGGGACACCCCACCGGGGAGCTGTTTTTT. This translates into CSVEVPGHPTGELFF.